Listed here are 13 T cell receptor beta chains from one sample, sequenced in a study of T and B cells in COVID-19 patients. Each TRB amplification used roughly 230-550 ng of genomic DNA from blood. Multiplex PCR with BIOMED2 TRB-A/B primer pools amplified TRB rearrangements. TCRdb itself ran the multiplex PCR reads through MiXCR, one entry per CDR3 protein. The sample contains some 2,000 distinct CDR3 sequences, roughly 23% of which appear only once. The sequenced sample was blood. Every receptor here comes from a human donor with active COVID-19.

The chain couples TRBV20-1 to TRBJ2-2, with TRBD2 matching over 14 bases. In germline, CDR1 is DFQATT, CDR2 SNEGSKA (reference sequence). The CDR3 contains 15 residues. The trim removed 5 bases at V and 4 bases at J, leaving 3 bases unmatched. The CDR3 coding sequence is TGCAGTGCTGGGACTAGCGGGAGAGGCACCGGGGAGCTGTTTTTT. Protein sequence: CSAGTSGRGTGELFF.

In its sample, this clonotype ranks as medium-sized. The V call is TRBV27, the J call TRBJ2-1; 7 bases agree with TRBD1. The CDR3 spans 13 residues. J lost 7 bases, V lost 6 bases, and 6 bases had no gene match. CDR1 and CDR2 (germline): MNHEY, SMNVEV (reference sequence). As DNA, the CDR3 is TGTGCCAGCAGAACAGGGGCCACAAATGAGCAGTTCTTC. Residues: CASRTGATNEQFF.

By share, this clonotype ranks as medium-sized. As DNA, the CDR3 is TGTGCCTGGAGTAGGGGACTAGCGGGTTCCAATGAGCAGTTCTTC. This translates into CAWSRGLAGSNEQFF. The chain uses TRBV30 and TRBJ2-1, with 12 bases aligning to TRBD2. Germline-derived CDR1 and CDR2 are GTSNPN and SVGIG (reference sequence). The CDR3 has 15 amino acids. J lost 6 bases, V lost 2 bases, and 5 bases had no gene match.

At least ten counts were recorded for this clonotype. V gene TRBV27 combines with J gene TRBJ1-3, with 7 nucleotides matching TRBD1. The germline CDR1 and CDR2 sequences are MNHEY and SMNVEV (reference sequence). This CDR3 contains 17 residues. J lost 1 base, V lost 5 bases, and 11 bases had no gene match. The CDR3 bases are TGTGCCAGCAGTAGACCCCAGGGGGTAGGGTCTGGAAACACCATATATTTT. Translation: CASSRPQGVGSGNTIYF.

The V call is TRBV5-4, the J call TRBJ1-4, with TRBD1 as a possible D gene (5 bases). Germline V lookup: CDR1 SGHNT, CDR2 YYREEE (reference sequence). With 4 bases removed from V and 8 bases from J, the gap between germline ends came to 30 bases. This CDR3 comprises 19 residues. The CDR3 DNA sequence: TGTGCCAGCAGCCAAGATGGCTTTGAGGGTGGAACCCGGGACGAAAAACTGTTTTTT. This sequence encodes CASSQDGFEGGTRDEKLFF.

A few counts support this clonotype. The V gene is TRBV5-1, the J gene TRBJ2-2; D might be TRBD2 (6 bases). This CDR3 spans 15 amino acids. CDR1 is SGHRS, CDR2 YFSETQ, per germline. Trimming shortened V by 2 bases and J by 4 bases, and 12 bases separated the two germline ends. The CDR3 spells CASSLGLATTGELFF. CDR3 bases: TGCGCCAGCAGCTTAGGGCTAGCGACCACCGGGGAGCTGTTTTTT. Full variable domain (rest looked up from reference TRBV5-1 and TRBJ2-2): KAGVTQTPRYLIKTRGQQVTLSCSPISGHRSVSWYQQTPGQGLQFLFEYFSETQRNKGNFPGRFSGRQFSNSRSEMNVSTLELGDSALYLCASSLGLATTGELFFGEGSRLTVL.

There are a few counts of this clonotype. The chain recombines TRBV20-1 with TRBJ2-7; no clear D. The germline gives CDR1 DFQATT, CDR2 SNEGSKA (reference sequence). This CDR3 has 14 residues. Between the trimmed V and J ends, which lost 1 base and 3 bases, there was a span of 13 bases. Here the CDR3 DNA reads TGCAGTGCTAGAGTTTCCCCGGACCACTACGAGCAGTACTTC. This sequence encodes CSARVSPDHYEQYF.

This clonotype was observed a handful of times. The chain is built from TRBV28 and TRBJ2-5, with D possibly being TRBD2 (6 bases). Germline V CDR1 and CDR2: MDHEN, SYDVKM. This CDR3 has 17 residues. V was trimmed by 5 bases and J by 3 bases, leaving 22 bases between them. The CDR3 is CASSPLSLAAGKETQYF. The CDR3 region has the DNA TGTGCCAGCAGTCCCTTATCCCTGGCGGCGGGGAAAGAGACCCAGTACTTC.

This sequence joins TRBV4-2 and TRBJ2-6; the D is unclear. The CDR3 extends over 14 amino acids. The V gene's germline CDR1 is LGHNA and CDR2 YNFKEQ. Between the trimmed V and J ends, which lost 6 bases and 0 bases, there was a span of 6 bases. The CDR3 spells CASRDLSGANVLTF. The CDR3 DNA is TGTGCCAGCAGAGACCTCTCTGGGGCCAACGTCCTGACTTTC.

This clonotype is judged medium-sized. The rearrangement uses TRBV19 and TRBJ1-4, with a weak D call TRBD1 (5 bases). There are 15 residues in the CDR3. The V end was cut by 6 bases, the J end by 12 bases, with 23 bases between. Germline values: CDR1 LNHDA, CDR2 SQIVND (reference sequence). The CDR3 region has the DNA TGTGCCAGTAGATCGGGAAACAGCGTATCGGGGGAACTGTTTTTT. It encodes CASRSGNSVSGELFF. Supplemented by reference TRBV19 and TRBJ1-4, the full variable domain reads DGGITQSPKYLFRKEGQNVTLSCEQNLNHDAMYWYRQDPGQGLRLIYYSQIVNDFQKGDIAEGYSVSREKKESFPLTVTSAQKNPTAFYLCASRSGNSVSGELFFGSGTQLSVL.

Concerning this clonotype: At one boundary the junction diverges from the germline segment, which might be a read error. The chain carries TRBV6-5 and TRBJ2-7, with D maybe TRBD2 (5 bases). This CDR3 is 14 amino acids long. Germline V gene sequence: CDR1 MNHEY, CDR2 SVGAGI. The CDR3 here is CASSPRGLTYEQYF. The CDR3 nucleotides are TGTGCCAGCAGCCCTCGGGGTCTCACCTATGAGCAGTACTTC.

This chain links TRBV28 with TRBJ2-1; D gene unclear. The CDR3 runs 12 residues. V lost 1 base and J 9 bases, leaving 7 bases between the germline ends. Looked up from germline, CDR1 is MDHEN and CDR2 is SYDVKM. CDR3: CASSLYTTEQFF. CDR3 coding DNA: TGTGCCAGCAGTTTATATACTACTGAGCAGTTCTTC.

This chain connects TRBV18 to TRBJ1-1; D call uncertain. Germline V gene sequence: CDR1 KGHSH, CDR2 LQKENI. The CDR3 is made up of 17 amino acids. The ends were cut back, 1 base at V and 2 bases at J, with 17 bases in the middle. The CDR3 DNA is TGTGCCAGCTCACCACTCGCGCGGGGTCGAAGAAACACTGAAGCTTTCTTT. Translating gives CASSPLARGRRNTEAFF.